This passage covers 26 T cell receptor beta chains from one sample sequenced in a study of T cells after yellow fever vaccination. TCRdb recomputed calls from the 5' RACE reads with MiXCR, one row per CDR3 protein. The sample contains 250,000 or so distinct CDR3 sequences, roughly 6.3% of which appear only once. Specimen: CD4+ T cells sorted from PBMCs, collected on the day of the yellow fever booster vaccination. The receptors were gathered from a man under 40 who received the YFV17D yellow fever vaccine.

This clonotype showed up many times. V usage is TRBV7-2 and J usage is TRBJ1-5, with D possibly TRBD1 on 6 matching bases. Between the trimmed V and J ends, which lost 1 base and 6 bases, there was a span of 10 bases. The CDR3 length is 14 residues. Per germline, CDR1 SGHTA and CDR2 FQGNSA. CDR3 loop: CASSLGGGGQPQHF. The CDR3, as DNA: TGTGCCAGCAGCTTAGGAGGGGGTGGTCAGCCCCAGCATTTT.

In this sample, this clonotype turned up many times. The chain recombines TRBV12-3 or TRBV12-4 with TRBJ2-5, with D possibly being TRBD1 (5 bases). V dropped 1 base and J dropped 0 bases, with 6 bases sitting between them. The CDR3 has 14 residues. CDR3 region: CASSLGQNQETQYF. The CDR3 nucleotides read TGTGCCAGCAGTTTAGGACAGAACCAAGAGACCCAGTACTTC.

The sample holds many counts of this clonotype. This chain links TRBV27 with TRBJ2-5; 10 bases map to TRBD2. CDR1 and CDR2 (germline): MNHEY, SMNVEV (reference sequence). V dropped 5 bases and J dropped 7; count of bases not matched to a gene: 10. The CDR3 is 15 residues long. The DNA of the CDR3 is TGTGCCAGCAGTCCGGGCACTAGCGGGGACTCGACCCAGTACTTC. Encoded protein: CASSPGTSGDSTQYF.

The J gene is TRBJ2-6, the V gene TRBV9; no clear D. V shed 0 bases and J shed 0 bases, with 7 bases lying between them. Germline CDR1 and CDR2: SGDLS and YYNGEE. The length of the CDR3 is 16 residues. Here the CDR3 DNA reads TGTGCCAGCAGCGTAGGGGATAGCTCTGGGGCCAACGTCCTGACTTTC. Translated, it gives CASSVGDSSGANVLTF.

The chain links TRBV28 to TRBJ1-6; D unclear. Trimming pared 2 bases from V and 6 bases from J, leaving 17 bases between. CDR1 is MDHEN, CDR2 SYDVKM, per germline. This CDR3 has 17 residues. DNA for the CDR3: TGTGCCAGCAGTTTAACTTGGACTTTCCCAGTTAATTCACCCCTCCACTTT. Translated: CASSLTWTFPVNSPLHF.

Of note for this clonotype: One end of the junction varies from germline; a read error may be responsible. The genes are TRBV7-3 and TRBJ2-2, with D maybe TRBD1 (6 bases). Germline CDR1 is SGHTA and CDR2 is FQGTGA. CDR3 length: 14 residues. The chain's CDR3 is CASSFSGDTGELYF. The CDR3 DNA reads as TGTGCCAGCAGCTTCTCAGGGGACACCGGGGAGCTGTATTTT.

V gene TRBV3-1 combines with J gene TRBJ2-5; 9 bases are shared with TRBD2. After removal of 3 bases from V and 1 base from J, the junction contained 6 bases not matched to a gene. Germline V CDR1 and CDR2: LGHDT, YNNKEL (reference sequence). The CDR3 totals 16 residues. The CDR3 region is CASSHWAGGGQETQYF. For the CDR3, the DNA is TGTGCCAGCAGCCACTGGGCGGGAGGGGGCCAAGAGACCCAGTACTTC.

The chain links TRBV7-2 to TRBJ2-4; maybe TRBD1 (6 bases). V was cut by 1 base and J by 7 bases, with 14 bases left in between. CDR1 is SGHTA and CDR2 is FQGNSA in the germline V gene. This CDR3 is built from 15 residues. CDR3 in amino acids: CASSLVATQGNIQYF. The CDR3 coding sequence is TGTGCCAGCAGCTTAGTAGCCACGCAGGGGAACATTCAGTACTTC.

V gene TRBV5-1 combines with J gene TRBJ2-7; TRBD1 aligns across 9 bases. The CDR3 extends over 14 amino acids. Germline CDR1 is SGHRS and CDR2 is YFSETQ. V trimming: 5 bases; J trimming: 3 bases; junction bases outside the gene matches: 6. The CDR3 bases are TGCGCCAGCAGGGCCCCGGGACAGGGCTACGAGCAGTACTTC. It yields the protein CASRAPGQGYEQYF.

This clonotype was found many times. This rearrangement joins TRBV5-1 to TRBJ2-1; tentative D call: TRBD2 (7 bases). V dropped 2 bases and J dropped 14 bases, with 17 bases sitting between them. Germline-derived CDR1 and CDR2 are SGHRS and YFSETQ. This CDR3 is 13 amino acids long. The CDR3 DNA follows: TGCGCCAGCAGCTTCGAGGGGGGGGACTTGGAGTTCTTC. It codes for CASSFEGGDLEFF.

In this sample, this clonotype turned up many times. DNA of the CDR3: TGTGCCAGCAGCCGGGGTGGAGTGGGGAACAATGAGCAGTTCTTC. It yields the protein CASSRGGVGNNEQFF. The chain couples TRBV7-6 to TRBJ2-1; TRBD2 is a possible D gene (5 bases). Germline values: CDR1 SGHVS, CDR2 FNYEAQ. Trimming took 5 bases from V and 5 from J, leaving 16 bases between them. This CDR3 has 15 amino acids.

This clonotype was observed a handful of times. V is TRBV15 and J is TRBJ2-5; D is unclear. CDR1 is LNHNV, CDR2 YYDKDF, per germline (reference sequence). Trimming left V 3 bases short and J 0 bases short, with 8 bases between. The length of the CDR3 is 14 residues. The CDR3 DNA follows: TGTGCCACCAGCAGGTCCAGCAACCAAGAGACCCAGTACTTC. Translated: CATSRSSNQETQYF.

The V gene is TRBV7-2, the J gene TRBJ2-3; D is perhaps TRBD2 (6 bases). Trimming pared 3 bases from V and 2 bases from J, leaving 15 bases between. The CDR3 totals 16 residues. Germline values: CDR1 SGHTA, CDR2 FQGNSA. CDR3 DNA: TGTGCCAGCAGCTTTCGACTAGGGCAGCCCACAGATACGCAGTATTTT. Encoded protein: CASSFRLGQPTDTQYF. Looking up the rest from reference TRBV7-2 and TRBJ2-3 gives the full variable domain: GAGVSQSPSNKVTEKGKDVELRCDPISGHTALYWYRQSLGQGLEFLIYFQGNSAPDKSGLPSDRFSAERTGGSVSTLTIQRTQQEDSAVYLCASSFRLGQPTDTQYFGPGTRLTVL.

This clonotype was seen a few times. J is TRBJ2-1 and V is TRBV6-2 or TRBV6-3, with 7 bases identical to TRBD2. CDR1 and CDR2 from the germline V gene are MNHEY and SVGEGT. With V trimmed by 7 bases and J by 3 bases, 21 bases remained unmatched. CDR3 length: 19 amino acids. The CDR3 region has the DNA TGTGCCAGCAACCCCACCCAACTAAGCGCCGAGCGGGGCTACAATGAGCAGTTCTTC. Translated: CASNPTQLSAERGYNEQFF.

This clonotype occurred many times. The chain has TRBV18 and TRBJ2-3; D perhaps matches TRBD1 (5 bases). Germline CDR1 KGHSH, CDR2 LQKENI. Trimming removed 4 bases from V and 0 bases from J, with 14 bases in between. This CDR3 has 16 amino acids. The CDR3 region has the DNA TGTGCCAGCTCACGGAAAAAGACAGCTAGCACAGATACGCAGTATTTT. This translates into CASSRKKTASTDTQYF.

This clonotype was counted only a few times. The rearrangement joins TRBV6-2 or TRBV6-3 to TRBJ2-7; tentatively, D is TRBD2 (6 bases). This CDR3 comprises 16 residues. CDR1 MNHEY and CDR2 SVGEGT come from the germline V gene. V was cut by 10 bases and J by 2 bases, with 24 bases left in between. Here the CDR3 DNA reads TGTGCCACCAAAGACAGCCGGCGGGACTTAACCTACGAGCAGTACTTC. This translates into CATKDSRRDLTYEQYF.

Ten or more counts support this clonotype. In nucleotides, the CDR3 is TGCGCCAGCAGCGCGGACAGCACTAACACAGATACGCAGTATTTT. Translation: CASSADSTNTDTQYF. The chain joins TRBV5-1 to TRBJ2-3; TRBD1 might be the D (6 bases). CDR3 size: 15 residues. V was clipped by 4 bases and J by 2 bases, with 14 bases between them. Germline V gives CDR1 SGHRS, CDR2 YFSETQ.

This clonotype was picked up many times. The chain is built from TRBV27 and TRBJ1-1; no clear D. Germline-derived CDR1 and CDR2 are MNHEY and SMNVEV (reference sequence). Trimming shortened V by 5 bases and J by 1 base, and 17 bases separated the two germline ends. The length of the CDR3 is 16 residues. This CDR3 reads CASSRTARVANTEAFF. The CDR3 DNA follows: TGTGCCAGCAGTCGGACCGCAAGGGTAGCGAACACTGAAGCTTTCTTT.

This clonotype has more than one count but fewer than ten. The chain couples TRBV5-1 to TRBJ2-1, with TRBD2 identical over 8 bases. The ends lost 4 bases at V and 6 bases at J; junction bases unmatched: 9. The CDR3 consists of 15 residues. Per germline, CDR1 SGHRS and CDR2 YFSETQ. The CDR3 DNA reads TGCGCCAGCAGCACGATAGCGGGACCGGGCAATGAGCAGTTCTTC. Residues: CASSTIAGPGNEQFF.

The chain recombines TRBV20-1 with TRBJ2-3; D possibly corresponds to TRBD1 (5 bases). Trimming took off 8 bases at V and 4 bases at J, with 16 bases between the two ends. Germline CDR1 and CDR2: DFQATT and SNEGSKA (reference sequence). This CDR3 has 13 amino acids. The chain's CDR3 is CSSRVGRADTQYF. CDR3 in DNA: TGCAGTAGCCGGGTAGGCAGGGCAGATACGCAGTATTTT.

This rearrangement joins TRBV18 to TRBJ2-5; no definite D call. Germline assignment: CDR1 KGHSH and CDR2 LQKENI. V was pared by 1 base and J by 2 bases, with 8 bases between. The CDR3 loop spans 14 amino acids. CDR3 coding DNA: TGTGCCAGCTCACCACGAGACTGGCAAGAGACCCAGTACTTC. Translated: CASSPRDWQETQYF. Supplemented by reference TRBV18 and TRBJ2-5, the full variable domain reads NAGVMQNPRHLVRRRGQEARLRCSPMKGHSHVYWYRQLPEEGLKFMVYLQKENIIDESGMPKERFSAEFPKEGPSILRIQQVVRGDSAAYFCASSPRDWQETQYFGPGTRLLVL.

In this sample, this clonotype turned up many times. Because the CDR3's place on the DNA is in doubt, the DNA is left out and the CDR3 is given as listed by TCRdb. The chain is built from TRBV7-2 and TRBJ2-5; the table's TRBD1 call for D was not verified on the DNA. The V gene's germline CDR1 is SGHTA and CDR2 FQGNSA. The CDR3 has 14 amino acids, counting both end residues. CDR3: CASSFLWGGETQYF.

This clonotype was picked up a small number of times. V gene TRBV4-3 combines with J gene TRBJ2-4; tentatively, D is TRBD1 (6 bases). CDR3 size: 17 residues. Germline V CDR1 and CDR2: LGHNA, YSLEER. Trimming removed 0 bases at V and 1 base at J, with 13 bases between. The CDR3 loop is CASSQDRAGVAKNIQYF. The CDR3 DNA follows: TGCGCCAGCAGCCAAGATAGGGCAGGGGTGGCCAAAAACATTCAGTACTTC.

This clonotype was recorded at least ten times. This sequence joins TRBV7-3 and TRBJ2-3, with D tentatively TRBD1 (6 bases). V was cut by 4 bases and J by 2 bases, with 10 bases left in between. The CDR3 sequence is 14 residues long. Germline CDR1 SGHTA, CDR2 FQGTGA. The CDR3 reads CASSSGHNTDTQYF. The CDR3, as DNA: TGTGCCAGCAGCTCGGGACACAACACAGATACGCAGTATTTT.

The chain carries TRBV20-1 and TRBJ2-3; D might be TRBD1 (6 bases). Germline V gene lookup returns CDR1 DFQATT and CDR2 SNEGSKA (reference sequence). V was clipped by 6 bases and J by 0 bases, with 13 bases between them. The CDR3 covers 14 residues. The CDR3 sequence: CSANRDTSTDTQYF. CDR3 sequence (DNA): TGCAGTGCGAACAGGGATACTAGCACAGATACGCAGTATTTT.

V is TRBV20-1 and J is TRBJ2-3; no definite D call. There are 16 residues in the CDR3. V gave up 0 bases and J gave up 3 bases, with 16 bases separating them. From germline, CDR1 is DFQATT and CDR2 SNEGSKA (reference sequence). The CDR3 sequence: CSARDPKYSVTDTQYF. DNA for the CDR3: TGCAGTGCTAGAGACCCGAAATACAGTGTAACAGATACGCAGTATTTT.